One T cell receptor (beta chain) is described in this entry. These data belong to a study of tumor-infiltrating lymphocytes in primary liver carcinoma. Study-wide context: Samples gave roughly 3.65 to 7.13 million productive TCRbeta reads, similar across tissue types.

The junction had 14 bases not matched to a gene; V was cut back by 3 bases and J by 0 bases. This CDR3 has 19 residues. The V gene's germline CDR1 is MGHRA and CDR2 YSYEKL. Synthesis of TCR beta cDNA was carried out from 450 to 500 ng total RNA with a constant-region primer. Each TCR beta library was derived from three nested multiplex PCR rounds that employed slightly modified ARM-PCR. It was with TRBV1-TRBV30 forward primers and a C-beta reverse primer that the first two PCR rounds were run, at roughly 11 cycles each. TCRdb re-called the multiplex PCR reads with MiXCR, one entry per CDR3 protein. The repertoire holds about 190,000 distinct CDR3 sequences, with around four fifths as singletons. The tissue used was unsorted bulk material of about 19-33 mg. RNA and DNA were co-extracted from it with the AllPrep DNA/RNA mini kit. Sampling targeted five separate regions of each tumor, which included the tumor centre.

The TCR sequence derives from a man aged 40-49 years with primary liver carcinoma and hepatitis B virus infection. The V call is TRBV4-1, the J call TRBJ2-7, with 10 bases that match TRBD2. Sequenced sample: tumor tissue from primary liver carcinoma. CDR3 amino acids: CASSHWTSGRIPLSYEQYF. The CDR3 nucleotides are TGCGCCAGCAGCCACTGGACTAGCGGTAGGATCCCCCTCTCCTACGAGCAGTACTTC.